This is a list of T cell receptor beta chains from one sample in a study of regulatory dendritic cells for organ transplantation. Their target antigens are unknown. Method: immunoSEQ multiplex PCR; TCRdb's copy keeps in-frame clones and lacks some. The data show about 20,000 clones, with over 75% seen just once and 3.2% held by the top ten. Input material: memory CD4+ T cells from blood cultured with regulatory dendritic cells. Every receptor here comes from a human donor in good health. CDR3s include the opening cysteine and the closing phenylalanine or tryptophan. A D gene is named only where the DNA matches it firmly. Where a row states a size, it is once, few, many or the class of an expanded clone; other rows omit it.

>14|TRBV5-6|NA|NA|TRBJ1-6
CASSSGTGGSPLHF
TGTGCCAGCAGTTCCGGGACCGGGGGATCGCCCCTCCACTTT
>14|TRBV6-1|once|NA|TRBJ2-5
CASSELAREETQYF
TGTGCCAGCAGTGAATTGGCGAGAGAAGAGACCCAGTACTTC
>15|TRBV7-3|NA|NA|TRBJ2-2
CASSSRPINTGELFF
TGTGCCAGCAGCTCCCGACCAATAAACACCGGGGAGCTGTTTTTT
>15|TRBV7-2|NA|TRBD2|TRBJ2-7
CASSAPTSGRNEQYF
TGTGCCAGCAGCGCCCCGACTAGCGGGAGGAACGAGCAGTACTTC
>16|TRBV5-1|NA|NA|TRBJ2-3
CASSLAVGSGRDTQYF
TGCGCCAGCAGCTTGGCAGTTGGTAGCGGCCGGGATACGCAGTATTTT
>15|TRBV10-2|NA|TRBD2|TRBJ2-1
CASSENQRGGNEQFF
TGCGCCAGCAGTGAGAACCAGCGGGGGGGCAATGAGCAGTTCTTC
>16|TRBV7-2|NA|NA|TRBJ2-2
CASSLSFLRNTGELFF
TGTGCCAGCAGCTTAAGCTTCCTTCGGAACACCGGGGAGCTGTTTTTT
>14|TRBV7-7|NA|NA|TRBJ2-2
CASSFGTPSGELFF
TGTGCTAGCAGCTTCGGGACTCCGTCCGGGGAGCTGTTTTTT
>15|TRBV6-1|once|TRBD2|TRBJ2-1
CASSEAAGDYNEQFF
TGTGCCAGCAGTGAAGCCGCGGGGGACTACAATGAGCAGTTCTTC
>14|TRBV30|once|TRBD2|TRBJ2-3
CAWIGAGGTDTQYF
TGTGCCTGGATCGGGGCGGGGGGGACAGATACGCAGTATTTT
>13|TRBV7-3|NA|TRBD2|TRBJ2-7
CASSLSGNYEQYF
TGTGCCAGCAGCTTGAGCGGGAACTACGAGCAGTACTTC
>17|TRBV4-2|NA|TRBD2|TRBJ2-3
CASSQAASGGPSDTQYF
TGTGCCAGCAGCCAAGCGGCTAGCGGGGGCCCATCTGATACGCAGTATTTT
>11|TRBV5-6|NA|NA|TRBJ1-2
CASSLRYGYTF
TGTGCCAGCAGCTTACGCTATGGCTACACCTTC
>14|TRBV2|NA|NA|TRBJ2-7
CASSEQGISYEQYF
TGTGCCAGCAGTGAACAGGGTATTTCCTACGAGCAGTACTTC
>13|TRBV9|NA|NA|TRBJ1-1
CASSVATNTEAFF
TGTGCCAGCAGCGTAGCAACCAACACTGAAGCTTTCTTT
>14|TRBV19|few|NA|TRBJ1-4
CASSFTATNEKLFF
TGTGCCAGTAGCTTCACCGCGACTAATGAAAAACTGTTTTTT
>14|TRBV19|NA|TRBD1|TRBJ1-2
CASSSGTGNYGYTF
TGTGCCAGTAGTTCCGGGACAGGGAACTATGGCTACACCTTC
>15|TRBV6-1|NA|NA|TRBJ2-3
CASSEEGGGTDTQYF
TGTGCCAGCAGTGAAGAGGGGGGGGGCACAGATACGCAGTATTTT
>14|TRBV6-5|NA|NA|TRBJ1-5
CASSRAEENQPQHF
TGTGCCAGTTCCAGGGCGGAAGAAAATCAGCCCCAGCATTTT
>15|TRBV7-2|NA|TRBD1|TRBJ1-2
CASTYEGQGSYGYTF
TGTGCCAGCACCTACGAGGGACAGGGAAGTTATGGCTACACCTTC
>19|TRBV7-2|once|TRBD1|TRBJ2-6
CASSLVPGTGGPGANVLTF
TGTGCCAGCAGCTTAGTTCCCGGGACAGGGGGCCCTGGGGCCAACGTCCTGACTTTC
>14|TRBV28|NA|TRBD1|TRBJ1-4
CASSLWDRREKLFF
TGTGCCAGCAGTTTATGGGACAGGCGTGAAAAACTGTTTTTT
>16|TRBV9|medium-sized|NA|TRBJ1-2
CASSVGVELGRDGYTF
TGTGCCAGCAGCGTAGGTGTAGAGTTAGGCCGGGATGGCTACACCTTC
>14|TRBV19|NA|NA|TRBJ2-2
CASSSWARAGELFF
TGTGCCAGTAGTTCCTGGGCGCGGGCCGGGGAGCTGTTTTTT
>11|TRBV2|few|NA|TRBJ1-5
CASGFSQPQHF
TGTGCCAGCGGTTTCAGCCAGCCCCAGCATTTT
>18|TRBV6-4|few|NA|TRBJ2-7
CASSQTGAFPGPYYEQYF
TGTGCCAGCAGTCAGACCGGGGCGTTCCCGGGCCCTTATTACGAGCAGTACTTC
>15|TRBV18|NA|TRBD1|TRBJ2-7
CASSPGTGGSFVLYF
TGTGCCAGCTCACCCGGGACAGGGGGCTCTTTCGTCCTGTACTTC
>19|TRBV7-2|NA|NA|TRBJ2-7
CASSLRVGVTAGDSYEQYF
TGTGCCAGCAGCTTAAGGGTAGGGGTTACGGCAGGGGACTCCTACGAGCAGTACTTC